This TCR beta chain was obtained from a study of cytomegalovirus exposure and HLA in healthy donors. Use of 60 Vbeta and 13 Jbeta primers characterized the PCR. Libraries were prepared by immunoSEQ multiplex PCR; TCRdb keeps only in-frame clonotypes and omits some of them. The data contain approximately 150,000 clones, roughly 62% of them seen just once; the ten biggest clones take up roughly 4.7%. This clone was seen a single time. Sequencing was performed on PBMCs. The sequence derives from a man aged 60 to 75 in good health and CMV-seronegative.

The CDR3 coding sequence is TGTGCCACCAGCAGGTCCAGGGGGGCTGACGAGCAGTACTTC. It is translated as CATSRSRGADEQYF. This sequence joins TRBV15 and TRBJ2-7, with D perhaps matching TRBD1 (7 bases). The CDR3 runs to 14 residues. V dropped 3 bases and J dropped 5 bases, with 14 bases sitting between them. Germline-derived CDR1 and CDR2 are LNHNV and YYDKDF (reference sequence).